The clone carrying this T cell receptor (beta chain) was seen at least ten times. A single record per CDR3 protein comes from TCRdb applying MiXCR to the RT-PCR reads. Among about 680,000 distinct CDR3 sequences, 14% were seen once, and the ten largest hold 3% to 4.5%. Deletions cut 5 bases from V and 6 bases from J, with 8 bases between. CDR1 and CDR2 from the germline V gene are MNHEY and SVGAGI. The CDR3 has 12 residues. This sequence originates from a female donor in good health, serving as a healthy control. Sequencing was done on a sample of memory CD4+ T cells from blood. The V and J genes are TRBV6-5 and TRBJ1-5; D gene uncertain. The CDR3 loop is CASSLLGQPQHF. Here the CDR3 DNA reads TGTGCCAGCAGTCTACTCGGTCAGCCCCAGCATTTT.